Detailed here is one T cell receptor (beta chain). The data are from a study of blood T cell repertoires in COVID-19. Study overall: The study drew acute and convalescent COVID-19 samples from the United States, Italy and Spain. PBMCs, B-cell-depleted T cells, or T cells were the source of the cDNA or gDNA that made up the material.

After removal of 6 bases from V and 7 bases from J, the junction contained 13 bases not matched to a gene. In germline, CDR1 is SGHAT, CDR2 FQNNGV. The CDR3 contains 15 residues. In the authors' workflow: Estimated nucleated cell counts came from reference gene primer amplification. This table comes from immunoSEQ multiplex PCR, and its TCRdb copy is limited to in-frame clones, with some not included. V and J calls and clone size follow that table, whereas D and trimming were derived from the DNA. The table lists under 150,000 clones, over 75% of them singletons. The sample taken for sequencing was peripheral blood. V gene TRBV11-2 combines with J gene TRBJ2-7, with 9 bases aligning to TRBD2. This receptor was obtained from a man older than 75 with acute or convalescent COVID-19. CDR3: CASSPRGAGGLEQYF. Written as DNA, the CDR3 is TGTGCCAGCAGTCCCCGGGGGGCGGGAGGGCTTGAGCAGTACTTC. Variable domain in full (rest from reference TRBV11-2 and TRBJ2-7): EAGVAQSPRYKIIEKRQSVAFWCNPISGHATLYWYQQILGQGPKLLIQFQNNGVVDDSQLPKDRFSAERLKGVDSTLKIQPAKLEDSAVYLCASSPRGAGGLEQYFGPGTRLTVT.